This TCR beta chain was captured by sequencing in a study of early T cells in non-severe SARS-CoV-2 infection. Unique molecular identifiers were affixed to single, distinct cDNA molecules. One entry per CDR3 protein results from TCRdb running MiXCR on the 5' RACE reads. The sample includes around 27,000 distinct CDR3 sequences, roughly 2.8% seen only once; the top ten take 0.72%. This CDR3 is built from 13 residues. Germline V gene sequence: CDR1 KGHSH, CDR2 LQKENI. With 4 bases removed from V and 1 base from J, the gap between germline ends came to 7 bases. This clonotype is classed as medium-sized. The sample consisted of whole blood. The J gene is TRBJ1-1, the V gene TRBV18; D gene uncertain. The sequence came from an adult who was a healthcare worker with PCR-confirmed SARS-CoV-2 infection or an uninfected control (not recorded which). CDR3 sequence (DNA): TGTGCCAGCTCACTTACAACGAACACTGAAGCTTTCTTT. This gives the protein CASSLTTNTEAFF.